A selection of T cell receptor beta chains follows, all from one sample in a study of vaccination and CD4 T cells after COVID-19. Their target antigens are unknown. TCRdb re-derived calls from the PCR reads in MiXCR, one entry per CDR3 protein. The table lists about 20,000 distinct CDR3 sequences, 60% of them singletons, with around 10% in the top ten. The material was CD4+ T cells from blood, cultured in vitro, obtained after SARS-CoV-2 vaccination. The receptors originated from a human donor who had recovered from COVID-19. The CDR3 runs from the conserved cysteine through the conserved F or W. Each record gives: CDR3 protein, D gene, V gene, clone size. A D gene is named only where the DNA matches it firmly. Clone size is given for some rows only: seen once, a few or many times, or a class if the clone is expanded.

CASSASGSYEQYF	TRBD2	TRBV6-1	-
CAISEFGTDNSPLHF	TRBD1	TRBV10-3	few
CASSWGSAGAAIEQFF	TRBD2	TRBV7-8	-
CASSEFRSYEQYF	-	TRBV6-1	-
CASTPSVGGNQPQHF	-	TRBV19	-
CSASTTSGYRTDTQYF	TRBD2	TRBV20-1	-
CASSVGTGGAKEGYTF	TRBD1	TRBV7-2	few
CASSLETGVTYEQYF	-	TRBV7-2	once
CATSRTVNTEAFF	-	TRBV15	few
CATSITDTQYF	-	TRBV24-1	-
CASLFGSEQGARGYTF	TRBD1	TRBV19	-
CASSPGPTTEAFF	-	TRBV5-4	once
CAGIKSGGAYEQYF	TRBD2	TRBV28	-
CASSPLGTAYGTDTQYF	TRBD1	TRBV18	-
CASSRQGRNTEAFF	TRBD1	TRBV12-3/TRBV12-4	-
CASARGAETQYF	-	TRBV7-9	-
CASSDRGAGTLRGYTF	-	TRBV25-1	few
CASTKRDRPYEQYF	-	TRBV11-3	-
CASSTDRVFGYTF	TRBD1	TRBV7-3	-
CATRPRGPDTQYF	-	TRBV6-1	-
CASRVDRDRDYGYTF	TRBD1	TRBV6-1	few
CASRQASGTDTQYF	-	TRBV2	-
CASSTGQVNSGNTIYF	TRBD1	TRBV5-1	-
CSARGGFQETQYF	TRBD2	TRBV20-1	-
CASSFLAGVTETQYF	TRBD2	TRBV7-9	-
CASSLASEGPYEQYF	-	TRBV7-9	-
CASSQGHRPNQPQHF	-	TRBV3-1	-
CASSSSVGTQHEQYF	-	TRBV7-2	-
CASSFDRDLTTYGYTF	TRBD1	TRBV6-5	-
CSARDSGTGTGYTF	TRBD1	TRBV20-1	-
CASSQGTGFYEQYF	TRBD1	TRBV4-1	-
CSARAVTGMGPGNTIYF	TRBD1	TRBV20-1	-
CASSGQGGLDTQYF	TRBD1	TRBV7-7	-
CASSELNGGYEQYF	-	TRBV2	-
CSARGLATARNQPQHF	-	TRBV20-1	-
CASRNNAYGCTF	-	TRBV7-2	-
CASSTLVQGYNTEAFF	-	TRBV28	-
CASSESRGRNHYGYTF	TRBD1	TRBV25-1	-
CASKTSDRGIQPQHF	TRBD1	TRBV28	-
CASRTGTSGNNEQFF	TRBD2	TRBV27	-
CAWRVGLVNTEAFF	-	TRBV30	-
CASSAGRGFVAFF	-	TRBV7-2	-
CSAEKNTEAFF	-	TRBV20-1	few
CSALAGAAANEQFF	-	TRBV20-1	few
CASSKETGGRTEAFF	TRBD1	TRBV18	-
CASSLWWLAGNTGELFF	-	TRBV27	few